Following are 20 T cell receptor beta chains from one sample sequenced in a study of response to subunit inactivated influenza vaccine. TCRdb re-analysed the RT-PCR reads in MiXCR, keeping a single row per CDR3 protein. The top ten clones hold approximately 6.5% of a sample with roughly 700,000 distinct CDR3 sequences, about 15% of them seen once. The sample here was PBMCs from blood, taken 14 days before vaccination. Receptors were obtained from a man over 45 who received an inactivated influenza vaccine.

A few counts support this clonotype. The chain links TRBV20-1 to TRBJ1-6; a possible D gene is TRBD1 (5 bases). V dropped 0 bases and J dropped 8 bases, with 11 bases sitting between them. This CDR3 is 14 amino acids long. Germline CDR1 reads DFQATT; CDR2 reads SNEGSKA (reference sequence). This CDR3 is CSARESLGHSPLHF. The CDR3 DNA reads TGCAGTGCTAGAGAATCCCTGGGGCATTCACCCCTCCACTTT.

The rearrangement links TRBV29-1 to TRBJ2-1; TRBD2 aligns across 11 bases. CDR1 SQVTM and CDR2 ANQGSEA come from the germline V gene. V lost 5 bases, J lost 5 bases, and 20 bases stayed unmatched. This CDR3 is built from 19 residues. The CDR3 nucleotides read TGCAGCGTTACCGATTTATGGGGGACTAGCGGCCTGGACGACAATGAGCAGTTCTTC. It encodes CSVTDLWGTSGLDDNEQFF.

The J gene is TRBJ1-5, the V gene TRBV7-2; D may be TRBD1 (5 bases). Germline V gene sequence: CDR1 SGHTA, CDR2 FQGNSA. This CDR3 comprises 17 residues. V lost 1 base and J lost 0, with 13 bases in between. The CDR3 sequence: CASSLGRGRGSNQPQHF. The DNA for the CDR3 is TGTGCCAGCAGCTTAGGTCGGGGAAGGGGTAGCAATCAGCCCCAGCATTTT.

V and J are TRBV11-2 and TRBJ2-2; D tentatively reads TRBD1 or TRBD2 (5 bases each). Germline V gene sequence: CDR1 SGHAT, CDR2 FQNNGV. V dropped 5 bases and J dropped 4 bases, with 14 bases sitting between them. The CDR3 has 15 amino acids. The DNA for the CDR3 is TGTGCCAGCAGCCCGACAGCTCGGGGCACCGGGGAGCTGTTTTTT. Amino acid sequence: CASSPTARGTGELFF.

This clonotype has more than one count but fewer than ten. This rearrangement joins TRBV7-2 to TRBJ2-1, with no clear D. V was pared by 2 bases and J by 8 bases, with 7 bases between. Germline V gives CDR1 SGHTA, CDR2 FQGNSA. This CDR3 has 12 residues. The CDR3 loop reads CASSLWGYEQFF. DNA of the CDR3: TGTGCCAGCAGCTTATGGGGATATGAGCAGTTCTTC.

This clonotype has a count of ten or more. This sequence joins TRBV12-3 or TRBV12-4 and TRBJ1-5; no reliable D call. This CDR3 comprises 15 residues. Trimming stripped 3 bases from V and 0 bases from J, with 9 bases between. CDR3 protein: CASSFTRTSNQPQHF. CDR3 nucleotides: TGTGCCAGCAGTTTCACCCGGACTAGCAATCAGCCCCAGCATTTT.

This clonotype appeared a few times. The gene calls are TRBV14 and TRBJ2-1, with 7 nucleotides matching TRBD2. The CDR3 totals 15 residues. J gave up 9 bases and V 7 bases, and 15 bases lay outside the gene matches. Germline V gene lookup returns CDR1 SGHDN and CDR2 FVKESK. The CDR3 DNA is TGTGCCAGCAACCATGGGGACTACCATCTCGGTGAGCAGTTCTTC. Its translation is CASNHGDYHLGEQFF. The entire variable domain, with the rest obtained from reference TRBV14 and TRBJ2-1, is as follows: EAGVTQFPSHSVIEKGQTVTLRCDPISGHDNLYWYRRVMGKEIKFLLHFVKESKQDESGMPNNRFLAERTGGTYSTLKVQPAELEDSGVYFCASNHGDYHLGEQFFGPGTRLTVL.

This clonotype has ten or more counts. The rearrangement links TRBV27 to TRBJ1-2; maybe TRBD1 (5 bases). This CDR3 region has 15 residues. V was clipped by 8 bases and J by 2 bases, with 18 bases between them. Germline assignment: CDR1 MNHEY and CDR2 SMNVEV (reference sequence). CDR3 nucleotides: TGTGCCAGCGGGGGACCCAGTAGTAGGAACTATGGCTACACCTTC. Protein product: CASGGPSSRNYGYTF.

This clonotype was detected only a few times. This rearrangement joins TRBV6-1 to TRBJ1-5; D is uncertain. Trimming cost V 7 bases and J 4 bases, with 11 bases left between them. Germline-derived CDR1 and CDR2 are MNHNS and SASEGT. The CDR3 is 13 residues long. CDR3 in amino acids: CASTLGYNQPQHF. The CDR3 DNA reads TGTGCCAGCACCCTGGGTTATAATCAGCCCCAGCATTTT.

The chain recombines TRBV5-1 with TRBJ1-3; D is ambiguous. The CDR3 has 15 residues. The germline V gene has CDR1 SGHRS and CDR2 YFSETQ. The V end was cut by 4 bases, the J end by 0 bases, with 11 bases between. The DNA of the CDR3 is TGCGCCAGCAGCCATGACGGCGCCTCTGGAAACACCATATATTTT. Residues: CASSHDGASGNTIYF.

The chain's CDR3 is CASSYSLGPSGEQYF. The CDR3 coding sequence is TGTGCCAGCAGTTACTCGTTAGGTCCCTCGGGGGAGCAGTACTTC. The chain employs TRBV6-5 and TRBJ2-7; tentatively, D is TRBD2 (5 bases). The CDR3 has 15 residues. The germline V gene encodes CDR1 MNHEY and CDR2 SVGAGI. The V gene lost 0 bases and the J gene lost 7 bases, with 16 bases spanning the gap.

The rearrangement uses TRBV11-1 and TRBJ1-3, with 9 bases fitting TRBD1. V was clipped by 0 bases and J by 0 bases; unmatched bases: 6. Germline values: CDR1 SGHAT, CDR2 FQDESV (reference sequence). The CDR3 contains 18 residues. The CDR3 region is CASSLARTGVGSGNTIYF. In DNA, the CDR3 is TGTGCCAGCAGCTTAGCACGGACAGGGGTGGGCTCTGGAAACACCATATATTTT.

This clonotype was seen more than once but under ten times. A junction boundary mismatches the germline segment, possibly from a read error. The chain couples TRBV10-1 to TRBJ2-5; D is possibly TRBD2 (6 bases). Germline values: CDR1 WNHNN, CDR2 SYGVQD (reference sequence). The CDR3 extends over 16 amino acids. The CDR3 region has the DNA TGCGCCAGAAGTGCCAGGACTAAGCCTCCTCAAGAGACCCAGTACTTC. It is translated as CARSARTKPPQETQYF.

This clonotype was observed at least ten times. The V and J genes are TRBV24-1 and TRBJ2-1; D gene uncertain. The V end lost 5 bases, the J end lost 0 bases, and 10 bases lay between the germline ends. The germline V gene has CDR1 KGHDR and CDR2 SFDVKD. The CDR3 is 15 amino acids. The CDR3 DNA is TGTGCCACCAGTGCACATTTGAGCTCCTACAATGAGCAGTTCTTC. Its protein is CATSAHLSSYNEQFF.

V is TRBV2 and J is TRBJ2-7, with D possibly TRBD2 on 6 matching bases. Per the germline V gene, CDR1 is SNHLY and CDR2 is FYNNEI. V was pared by 4 bases and J by 6 bases, with 10 bases between. The CDR3 extends over 12 amino acids. The CDR3 nucleotides read TGTGCCAGCAGTGGACAGACTAGCGAGCAGTACTTC. It encodes CASSGQTSEQYF.

This clonotype was detected only a few times. The chain is built from TRBV7-9 and TRBJ1-4; TRBD1 is a possible D gene (6 bases). The V end lost 4 bases, the J end lost 7 bases, and 16 bases lay between the germline ends. The CDR3 is 15 residues long. Germline V gives CDR1 SEHNR, CDR2 FQNEAQ (reference sequence). The DNA for the CDR3 is TGTGCCAGCAGCTCATCCGGGGGGCTCCGTGAAAAACTGTTTTTT. This encodes CASSSSGGLREKLFF. The full variable domain, completed using reference TRBV7-9 and TRBJ1-4, is DTGVSQNPRHKITKRGQNVTFRCDPISEHNRLYWYRQTLGQGPEFLTYFQNEAQLEKSRLLSDRFSAERPKGSFSTLEIQRTEQGDSAMYLCASSSSGGLREKLFFGSGTQLSVL.

The CDR3: CAISLRTGRGANVLTF. For the CDR3, the DNA is TGTGCCATCAGCCTGCGGACAGGGCGCGGGGCCAACGTCCTGACTTTC. This chain uses TRBV10-3 with TRBJ2-6, with TRBD1 identical over 8 bases. The ends lost 6 bases at V and 4 bases at J; junction bases unmatched: 8. Germline CDR1 reads ENHRY; CDR2 reads SYGVKD. The CDR3 consists of 16 residues.

The genes are TRBV5-1 and TRBJ2-5, with D perhaps TRBD1 (5 bases). The CDR3 contains 16 residues. V was clipped by 2 bases and J by 0 bases, with 14 bases between them. Looked up from germline, CDR1 is SGHRS and CDR2 is YFSETQ. CDR3 nucleotides: TGCGCCAGCAGCTTCGTTCGCTCGACAGACCAAGAGACCCAGTACTTC. It translates to CASSFVRSTDQETQYF.

The V call is TRBV28, the J call TRBJ2-7; D possibly corresponds to TRBD2 (5 bases). The CDR3 has 15 residues. V lost 4 bases to trimming and J lost 2 bases, with 15 bases between them. Germline CDR1 is MDHEN and CDR2 is SYDVKM. CDR3 in amino acids: CASSYSIAPPYEQYF. For the CDR3, the DNA is TGTGCCAGCAGTTACAGCATAGCGCCTCCCTACGAGCAGTACTTC.

This clonotype was counted a few times. V is TRBV28 and J is TRBJ2-2, with 7 positions matching TRBD1. J gave up 8 bases and V 6 bases, and 6 bases lay outside the gene matches. The CDR3 has 13 residues. The germline V gene encodes CDR1 MDHEN and CDR2 SYDVKM. The CDR3 loop is CASSGTARGELFF. Here the CDR3 DNA reads TGTGCCAGCAGCGGGACAGCCCGTGGGGAGCTGTTTTTT.